This TCR beta chain appears in the sequencing data of a study of CD8+CD57+ T cells in acquired aplastic anemia. Across the study: Sorted CD4+ and CD8+ cells yielded 3.2 ug of DNA on average. Study findings and constraints: Researchers report that 25 to 30 CD8+ CDR3 sequences appeared in both patients and controls. No significant difference in CD8+ Simpson's diversity was found between patients and controls.

An expansion of CD8+CD57+ cells by flow cytometry had been shown in patients chosen for sequencing. Germline lookup yields CDR1 MGHRA and CDR2 YSYEKL. V lost 4 bases to trimming and J lost 3 bases, with 17 bases between them. This CDR3 is built from 16 residues. Genomic DNA served as template for TCR beta VDJ and CDR3 profiling. TCRdb ran MiXCR on the reads and lists one entry per CDR3 protein. The sample carries roughly 260,000 distinct CDR3 sequences, about 44% recorded once. In regard to this clonotype: What it binds is not known.

The sequence derives from a human donor with aplastic anemia. Specimen: sorted CD4+, CD8+, or CD8+CD57+ T cells (not recorded which) from PBMCs. J is TRBJ2-3 and V is TRBV4-1; weak D call: TRBD1 (6 bases). The DNA for the CDR3 is TGCGCCAGCAGCCCGAAGACAGGCTCAAGAACAGATACGCAGTATTTT. The encoded protein is CASSPKTGSRTDTQYF.